One sample yielded the 23 T cell receptor beta chains listed below, sequenced in a study of PD-L1 blockade in urothelial cancer. Using immunoSEQ multiplex PCR, the repertoire was profiled, and TCRdb retains in-frame clones only, with some absent. The data hold 35,000 or so clones, with 65% to 85% observed a single time. Specimen: PBMCs, collected around atezolizumab (anti-PD-L1) treatment. These receptors came from a man aged 60-69 years with urothelial cancer.

Points on this clone: Other DNA sequences from this sample encode an identical CDR3 as well. The chain has TRBV27 and TRBJ2-3, with D possibly TRBD2 on 6 matching bases. V was cut by 1 base and J by 3 bases, with 8 bases left in between. There are 14 residues in the CDR3. Germline loops: CDR1 MNHEY, CDR2 SMNVEV (reference sequence). This CDR3 reads CASSLLGGTDTQYF. Written as DNA, the CDR3 is TGTGCCAGCAGTTTATTGGGGGGAACAGATACGCAGTATTTT.

This clone was seen a single time. The rearrangement links TRBV28 to TRBJ2-4; D gene unclear. Per the germline V gene, CDR1 is MDHEN and CDR2 is SYDVKM. Between the trimmed V and J ends, which lost 6 bases and 7 bases, there was a span of 19 bases. This CDR3 spans 15 amino acids. CDR3 bases: TGTGCCAGCAGCCGAGCCGCTCAGCGCTGGAACATTCAGTACTTC. Translating gives CASSRAAQRWNIQYF.

This clone was counted once. The gene calls are TRBV6-5 and TRBJ1-4; 9 nucleotides agree with TRBD1. V lost 6 bases to trimming and J lost 6 bases; unmatched junction nucleotides: 5. This CDR3 spans 14 amino acids. CDR1 MNHEY and CDR2 SVGAGI come from the germline V gene. The CDR3 DNA sequence: TGTGCCAGCAGGGCCGGGACAGGGTATGAAAAACTGTTTTTT. It codes for CASRAGTGYEKLFF.

The J gene is TRBJ2-1, the V gene TRBV9, with TRBD2 matching 10 bases. Germline lookup yields CDR1 SGDLS and CDR2 YYNGEE. With V trimmed by 0 bases and J by 3 bases, 6 bases remained unmatched. The CDR3 is 17 residues long. CDR3 sequence reads: CASSVGWTSGNYNEQFF. CDR3 in DNA: TGTGCCAGCAGCGTAGGTTGGACTAGCGGAAACTACAATGAGCAGTTCTTC.

The chain combines TRBV27 with TRBJ1-6; weak D call: TRBD1 (5 bases). Between the trimmed V and J ends, which lost 5 bases and 6 bases, there was a span of 8 bases. The CDR3 is made up of 13 amino acids. The germline V gene has CDR1 MNHEY and CDR2 SMNVEV (reference sequence). For the CDR3, the DNA is TGTGCCAGCAGTACAGGCGTTAATTCACCCCTCCACTTT. Translated, it gives CASSTGVNSPLHF.

The J gene is TRBJ2-1, the V gene TRBV28, with D possibly matching TRBD1 (6 bases). This CDR3 is built from 14 residues. Germline V lookup: CDR1 MDHEN, CDR2 SYDVKM. Trimming stripped 10 bases from V and 3 bases from J, with 16 bases between. The CDR3 reads CATYRVNSYNEQFF. DNA for the CDR3: TGTGCCACCTACAGGGTTAATAGCTACAATGAGCAGTTCTTC.

V and J are TRBV18 and TRBJ2-2; 9 bases match TRBD2. This CDR3 has 18 residues. Germline CDR1 is KGHSH and CDR2 is LQKENI. V shed 1 base, J shed 3 bases, and the junction held 9 bases outside the gene matches. In DNA, the CDR3 is TGTGCCAGCTCACCACGGATAGCGGGAGTGGGTGACACCGGGGAGCTGTTTTTT. Its protein product is CASSPRIAGVGDTGELFF.

V usage is TRBV4-3 and J usage is TRBJ2-7; D is uncertain. This CDR3 has 15 residues. The V end lost 0 bases, the J end lost 3 bases, and 12 bases lay between the germline ends. Germline V lookup: CDR1 LGHNA, CDR2 YSLEER. The CDR3 reads CASSQDTQLDYEQYF. The CDR3 nucleotides read TGCGCCAGCAGCCAAGATACCCAGCTAGACTACGAGCAGTACTTC.

V is TRBV7-2 and J is TRBJ1-4; D unclear. The ends were cut back, 1 base at V and 4 bases at J, with 10 bases in the middle. CDR1 and CDR2 from the germline V gene are SGHTA and FQGNSA. This CDR3 has 15 residues. CDR3 nucleotides: TGTGCCAGCAGCTTAGGAGGGCAGAGTAATGAAAAACTGTTTTTT. It specifies CASSLGGQSNEKLFF.

This chain uses TRBV2 with TRBJ1-2; 7 nucleotides match TRBD1. CDR1 is SNHLY, CDR2 FYNNEI, per germline. The CDR3 runs 16 residues. The V segment lost 0 bases and the J segment 7 bases; nucleotides outside the gene matches: 11. The CDR3 DNA reads TGTGCCAGCAGTGAAGCGCTTAGGGGGCGCAGTACTGGCTACACCTTC. Its translation is CASSEALRGRSTGYTF.

The J gene is TRBJ2-1, the V gene TRBV7-2; 10 bases map to TRBD2. Germline CDR1 is SGHTA and CDR2 is FQGNSA. CDR3 length: 17 residues. The junction had 7 bases not matched to a gene; V was cut back by 3 bases and J by 2 bases. In nucleotides, the CDR3 is TGTGCCAGCAGCTTTCTGGGACTAGCGAATACCTACAATGAGCAGTTCTTC. Its translation: CASSFLGLANTYNEQFF.

J is TRBJ2-3 and V is TRBV6-5, with TRBD2 matching 7 bases. The trim removed 2 bases at V and 2 bases at J, leaving 7 bases unmatched. Germline CDR1 MNHEY, CDR2 SVGAGI. The CDR3 spans 16 residues. CDR3 loop: CASSYGTLAVTDTQYF. The CDR3 nucleotides are TGTGCCAGCAGTTACGGGACTCTAGCGGTCACAGATACGCAGTATTTT.

This chain uses TRBV6-4 with TRBJ2-7; weak D call: TRBD1 (6 bases). V dropped 4 bases and J dropped 6 bases, with 19 bases sitting between them. Looked up from germline, CDR1 is MRHNA and CDR2 is SNTAGT. This CDR3 has 15 residues. The CDR3 is CASSASDARGSEQYF. CDR3 in DNA: TGTGCCAGCAGTGCCTCGGATGCCAGGGGTAGCGAGCAGTACTTC.

The genes are TRBV7-9 and TRBJ2-1; D perhaps matches TRBD1 (6 bases). Trimming removed 4 bases at V and 7 bases at J, with 20 bases between. The CDR3 is 16 residues long. Germline CDR1 is SEHNR and CDR2 is FQNEAQ (reference sequence). Here the CDR3 reads CASSSLTGRGSNEQFF. CDR3 in DNA: TGTGCCAGCAGCTCCCTCACAGGCAGGGGTAGTAATGAGCAGTTCTTC.

The V gene is TRBV7-9, the J gene TRBJ2-7, with 10 bases identical to TRBD1. This CDR3 is built from 14 residues. V shed 4 bases, J shed 5 bases, and the junction held 5 bases outside the gene matches. Germline assignment: CDR1 SEHNR and CDR2 FQNEAQ (reference sequence). CDR3 nucleotides: TGTGCCAGCAGCTCGGACAGGGGGGGCGACGAGCAGTACTTC. This codes for CASSSDRGGDEQYF.

This clone appeared a single time. The chain joins TRBV30 to TRBJ1-1; D ambiguous. This CDR3 contains 13 residues. The germline V gene encodes CDR1 GTSNPN and CDR2 SVGIG (reference sequence). V lost 7 bases to trimming and J lost 1 base, with 13 bases between them. The CDR3 is CAFRSQANTEAFF. CDR3 bases: TGTGCCTTTAGAAGCCAGGCGAACACTGAAGCTTTCTTT.

The chain couples TRBV7-9 to TRBJ1-4; TRBD1 matches 8 bases. J was trimmed by 6 bases and V by 11 bases; bases with no gene match: 5. CDR3 length: 12 amino acids. CDR1 is SEHNR and CDR2 is FQNEAQ in the germline V gene (reference sequence). In DNA form, the CDR3 reads TGTGCCGGACAGGGTTCGGATGAAAAACTGTTTTTT. It translates to CAGQGSDEKLFF.

This rearrangement joins TRBV2 to TRBJ2-7; 7 positions agree with TRBD1. With V trimmed by 0 bases and J by 1 base, 6 bases remained unmatched. This CDR3 has 16 amino acids. Looked up from germline, CDR1 is SNHLY and CDR2 is FYNNEI. The DNA for the CDR3 is TGTGCCAGCAGTGAAGCATGGCCAGGGGGTTCCTACGAGCAGTACTTC. It yields the protein CASSEAWPGGSYEQYF.

V is TRBV14 and J is TRBJ1-4; possible D gene TRBD1, 6 bases. Germline CDR1 and CDR2: SGHDN and FVKESK. The CDR3 is 13 residues long. The V gene lost 6 bases and the J gene lost 7 bases, with 12 bases spanning the gap. CDR3 loop: CASRKQGIEKLFF. The CDR3 DNA reads as TGTGCCAGCAGGAAACAGGGAATTGAAAAACTGTTTTTT.

The gene calls are TRBV4-2 and TRBJ2-3; 8 nucleotides align to TRBD2. This CDR3 spans 16 amino acids. CDR1 and CDR2 (germline): LGHNA, YNFKEQ. The trim removed 2 bases at V and 7 bases at J, leaving 11 bases unmatched. The CDR3 bases are TGTGCCAGCAGCCAATCCGGGGGTAGCGGGACCCATACGCAGTATTTT. Translation gives CASSQSGGSGTHTQYF.

The chain is built from TRBV27 and TRBJ1-3, with 10 bases that match TRBD1. From germline, CDR1 is MNHEY and CDR2 SMNVEV (reference sequence). V was pared by 6 bases and J by 3 bases, with 5 bases of the junction left unmatched. CDR3 length: 15 amino acids. CDR3 nucleotides: TGTGCCAGCAGCCCGACAGGGGGCAGTGGAAACACCATATATTTT. Translation: CASSPTGGSGNTIYF.

This chain connects TRBV19 to TRBJ2-1; 7 bases align to TRBD1. Germline V gives CDR1 LNHDA, CDR2 SQIVND (reference sequence). Germline trimming cut 5 bases from V and 6 bases from J; bases unmatched to any gene: 7. The CDR3 loop spans 14 amino acids. CDR3 sequence: CASSGWDSTNEQFF. The CDR3 region has the DNA TGTGCCAGTAGTGGATGGGACAGCACCAATGAGCAGTTCTTC.

The rearrangement joins TRBV19 to TRBJ2-5; the match to TRBD1 covers 9 bases. Germline V gene lookup returns CDR1 LNHDA and CDR2 SQIVND (reference sequence). CDR3 length: 17 amino acids. The ends lost 0 bases at V and 1 base at J; junction bases unmatched: 6. CDR3 DNA sequence: TGTGCCAGTAGTATAGAAGGGACAGGGAGGGCCCAAGAGACCCAGTACTTC. Protein: CASSIEGTGRAQETQYF.